Sequencing of this T cell receptor beta chain was carried out in a study of T cells after yellow fever vaccination. Study observations and caveats: Abundant clonotypes from the bulk population could have been carried over as contaminants into FACS-sorted repertoires. Post-booster repertoires contained most primary-vaccination clones again (96% CD4, roughly 90% CD8). CD4 and CD8 compartments shared a small share of clonotypes, likely from convergent recombination.

This clonotype showed up just a few times. Its specificity is unknown. Trimming took 2 bases from V and 5 from J, leaving 8 bases between them. The CDR3 is 13 residues long. CDR1 and CDR2 from the germline V gene are KGHSH and LQKENI. It was through 5'RACE template switching that TCR cDNA was made, with a universal primer site and UMIs added. From the 5' RACE reads, TCRdb called clonotypes with MiXCR, one entry per CDR3 protein. The sample lists some 250,000 distinct CDR3 sequences, 6.9% occurring once. The gene calls are TRBV18 and TRBJ2-3; TRBD2 might be the D (5 bases). The specimen was CD4+ T cells sorted from PBMCs, collected 15 days after the yellow fever booster vaccination. This sequence was found in a young man who received the YFV17D yellow fever vaccine. CDR3: CASSPMGRDTQYF. CDR3 nucleotide sequence: TGTGCCAGCTCACCAATGGGGAGAGATACGCAGTATTTT.